The 16 T cell receptor beta chains below were found in one sample sequenced in a study of OX40 agonist ivuxolimab in advanced cancers. Library prep was done by the immunoSEQ multiplex PCR assay. In TCRdb, the immuneACCESS table is reduced to in-frame sequences with V and J assigned. These tables do not hold every clone; where another copy was compared, an unresolved V gene accounts for under half, and the others remain unexplained. In all, the sample holds roughly 53,000 clones, and about 88% of those were seen once. Together, the top ten hold about 12% of the sample. The starting material was CD4+ or CD8+ T cells sorted from blood, obtained in a trial of the OX40 agonist ivuxolimab. The receptors shown here come from an adult with an advanced solid tumor such as melanoma, head and neck, liver or kidney cancer.

The chain recombines TRBV7-3 with TRBJ2-1; tentatively, D is TRBD1 or TRBD2 (6 bases each). The length of the CDR3 is 18 residues. From germline, CDR1 is SGHTA and CDR2 FQGTGA. V lost 4 bases, J lost 4 bases, and 23 bases lay in between. Written as DNA, the CDR3 is TGTGCCAGCAGCTCTAGCCTTGGAAGCGGAGGGGGGTACAATGAGCAGTTCTTC. Protein sequence: CASSSSLGSGGGYNEQFF. The full variable domain, its missing parts supplied by reference TRBV7-3 and TRBJ2-1, is GAGVSQTPSNKVTEKGKYVELRCDPISGHTALYWYRQSLGQGPEFLIYFQGTGAADDSGLPNDRFFAVRPEGSVSTLKIQRTERGDSAVYLCASSSSLGSGGGYNEQFFGPGTRLTVL.

V usage is TRBV11-2 and J usage is TRBJ2-1; no clear D gene. This CDR3 contains 12 residues. V lost 3 bases, J lost 7 bases, and 7 bases lay in between. Looked up from germline, CDR1 is SGHAT and CDR2 is FQNNGV. The CDR3 DNA is TGTGCCAGCAGCTTTGTCTTGAATGAGCAGTTCTTC. Protein product: CASSFVLNEQFF.

The chain is built from TRBV6-1 and TRBJ1-1, with 8 bases lining up with TRBD1. Germline CDR1 and CDR2: MNHNS and SASEGT. The CDR3 runs to 14 residues. With V trimmed by 1 base and J by 5 bases, 3 bases remained unmatched. The CDR3 nucleotides read TGTGCCAGCAGTGAAGAGGACAGGGAGACTGAAGCTTTCTTT. This sequence encodes CASSEEDRETEAFF.

This clone appeared a few times. This rearrangement joins TRBV15 to TRBJ2-7; unclear D gene. The CDR3 length is 14 residues. The V end was cut by 4 bases, the J end by 2 bases, with 12 bases between. Germline V gives CDR1 LNHNV, CDR2 YYDKDF (reference sequence). The CDR3 DNA reads as TGTGCCACCAGCAAGAACCGGACGCCCTACGAGCAGTACTTC. Translated, it gives CATSKNRTPYEQYF.

The gene calls are TRBV18 and TRBJ1-3; D is uncertain. The length of the CDR3 is 17 residues. Deletions cut 2 bases from V and 0 bases from J, with 14 bases between. CDR1 and CDR2 (germline): KGHSH, LQKENI. The CDR3 loop is CASSPISLLNSGNTIYF. As DNA, the CDR3 is TGTGCCAGCTCACCAATTAGCCTCTTGAACTCTGGAAACACCATATATTTT.

The genes are TRBV9 and TRBJ2-2; weak D call: TRBD2 (6 bases). CDR1 and CDR2 (germline): SGDLS, YYNGEE. The CDR3 runs to 15 residues. Trimming shortened V by 0 bases and J by 4 bases, and 10 bases separated the two germline ends. This chain's CDR3 is CASSVEGRGTGELFF. The CDR3 nucleotides are TGTGCCAGCAGCGTAGAAGGGCGGGGCACCGGGGAGCTGTTTTTT.

V is TRBV18 and J is TRBJ1-1; D unresolved. This CDR3 is built from 15 residues. The V gene lost 0 bases and the J gene lost 2 bases, with 10 bases spanning the gap. Per germline, CDR1 KGHSH and CDR2 LQKENI. In DNA form, the CDR3 reads TGTGCCAGCTCACCACCGGGCAGAGAAAACACTGAAGCTTTCTTT. Translated, it gives CASSPPGRENTEAFF. Variable domain in full (rest from reference TRBV18 and TRBJ1-1): NAGVMQNPRHLVRRRGQEARLRCSPMKGHSHVYWYRQLPEEGLKFMVYLQKENIIDESGMPKERFSAEFPKEGPSILRIQQVVRGDSAAYFCASSPPGRENTEAFFGQGTRLTVV.

V usage is TRBV9 and J usage is TRBJ2-1; possible D gene TRBD1, 5 bases. V lost 4 bases and J lost 4, with 18 bases in between. CDR3 length: 16 amino acids. Germline CDR1 SGDLS, CDR2 YYNGEE. The CDR3 sequence is CASSPHVWGSYNEQFF. The CDR3 DNA reads as TGTGCCAGCAGCCCCCACGTGTGGGGCTCTTACAATGAGCAGTTCTTC.

This clone appeared a single time. The V and J genes are TRBV2 and TRBJ2-1; D might be TRBD2 (6 bases). CDR1 and CDR2 from the germline V gene are SNHLY and FYNNEI. Trimming cost V 0 bases and J 12 bases, with 15 bases left between them. The CDR3 is made up of 14 amino acids. The CDR3 is CASSEALQTRGQFF. The CDR3 DNA follows: TGTGCCAGCAGTGAAGCGCTTCAGACTAGAGGGCAGTTCTTC.

This chain links TRBV28 with TRBJ1-2; D possibly corresponds to TRBD1 (5 bases). The CDR3 loop spans 15 amino acids. CDR1 and CDR2 (germline): MDHEN, SYDVKM. V was trimmed by 4 bases and J by 8 bases, leaving 20 bases between them. The CDR3 protein is CASSSLPGQFEGYTF. Here the CDR3 DNA reads TGTGCCAGCAGTTCGCTCCCCGGACAATTCGAAGGCTACACCTTC.

This clone has more than one count but fewer than ten. V is TRBV15 and J is TRBJ2-5; D is unresolved. The length of the CDR3 is 16 residues. The germline gives CDR1 LNHNV, CDR2 YYDKDF (reference sequence). Trimming cost V 1 base and J 3 bases, with 15 bases left between them. The CDR3 nucleotides read TGTGCCACCAGCAGAGGGTCGCGTTACGTAGAAGAGACCCAGTACTTC. This gives the protein CATSRGSRYVEETQYF.

The sample holds one count of this clone. The chain uses TRBV5-1 and TRBJ2-3, with 8 nucleotides matching TRBD2. With 4 bases clipped from V and 1 base from J, the junction kept 5 bases outside the gene matches. Looked up from germline, CDR1 is SGHRS and CDR2 is YFSETQ. The length of the CDR3 is 15 residues. The CDR3, as DNA: TGCGCCAGCAGCATGACGGGAGGGGGCACAGATACGCAGTATTTT. It codes for CASSMTGGGTDTQYF.

V gene TRBV7-9 combines with J gene TRBJ1-1, with 9 bases matching TRBD1. The CDR3 is 13 amino acids. Germline loops: CDR1 SEHNR, CDR2 FQNEAQ (reference sequence). The V segment lost 5 bases and the J segment 7 bases; nucleotides outside the gene matches: 5. The DNA of the CDR3 is TGTGCCAGCAGCCGTGGGGACAGGGTTGAAGCTTTCTTT. It is translated as CASSRGDRVEAFF.

The chain uses TRBV5-1 and TRBJ2-3, with D tentatively TRBD2 (7 bases). V lost 1 base to trimming and J lost 6 bases, with 18 bases between them. Germline loops: CDR1 SGHRS, CDR2 YFSETQ. The CDR3 consists of 16 residues. The CDR3 DNA reads TGCGCCAGCAGCTTGATCGCGGGGGCGCAGGGCGATACGCAGTATTTT. This sequence encodes CASSLIAGAQGDTQYF.

The chain uses TRBV27 and TRBJ2-2; 7 bases fit TRBD1. The CDR3 loop spans 16 amino acids. After removal of 5 bases from V and 0 bases from J, the junction contained 6 bases not matched to a gene. CDR1 is MNHEY and CDR2 is SMNVEV in the germline V gene (reference sequence). The DNA of the CDR3 is TGTGCCAGCAGTAAAACCGGGACAGCGAACACCGGGGAGCTGTTTTTT. Its translation: CASSKTGTANTGELFF.

V is TRBV6-5 and J is TRBJ2-1; TRBD1 agrees at 7 bases. Unmatched junction bases numbered 9, after V lost 6 bases and J lost 4 bases. Germline CDR1 reads MNHEY; CDR2 reads SVGAGI. The CDR3 runs to 15 residues. CDR3 sequence (DNA): TGTGCCAGCAGACGCCCCGGGACAGTTTACAATGAGCAGTTCTTC. It specifies CASRRPGTVYNEQFF.